These T cell receptor beta chains were read from a single sample in a study of cytomegalovirus exposure and HLA in healthy donors. Assay used: immunoSEQ multiplex PCR; TCRdb lists only in-frame clones, some missing. The sample carries approximately 110,000 clones, about 74% recorded once. Sequenced sample: PBMCs. All receptors derive from a female donor in good health and CMV-seropositive. CDR3s include the opening cysteine and the closing phenylalanine or tryptophan. Each record gives: CDR3 DNA, CDR3 protein, CDR3 length, J gene, clone size, V gene, D gene. A D gene is named only where the DNA matches it firmly. Size is stated for part of the rows, as once, few or many counts, or as a class when the clone is expanded.

TGTGCCAGCAGCTTTGGCAGGGTGAACACTGAAGCTTTCTTT CASSFGRVNTEAFF 14 TRBJ1-1 . TRBV13 .
TGTGCCAGCAGCGCTGGGGGGGGGACAGGGGTTAACGAGCAGTACTTC CASSAGGGTGVNEQYF 16 TRBJ2-7 . TRBV9 TRBD1
TGTGCCAGCAGGGCGGGCGGGAGGGCCTACGAGCAGTACTTC CASRAGGRAYEQYF 14 TRBJ2-7 once TRBV2 TRBD2
TGTGCCAGCAGTGAATTGGGGGGGGGCGGGGAGCTGTTTTTT CASSELGGGGELFF 14 TRBJ2-2 . TRBV2 TRBD2
TGCGCCAGCAGCCGGGACTTATCCTACGAGCAGTACTTC CASSRDLSYEQYF 13 TRBJ2-7 . TRBV10-2 .
TGCAGTGCTAGCGAGACACCGTATGGCTTT CSASETPYGF 10 TRBJ1-1 . TRBV20-1 .
TGTGCCAGCAGTGAACTAGCGGGGGGTAGGTACGAGCAGTACTTC CASSELAGGRYEQYF 15 TRBJ2-7 . TRBV6-1 TRBD2
TGTGCCAGCAGTGACAGGGGTGGTGGCTACACCTTC CASSDRGGGYTF 12 TRBJ1-2 few TRBV2 .
TGCGCCAGCAGCCAAGTTGCCCCCGGGACAGGGTCTCTCTTATTACCCTACACTGAAGCTTTCTTT CASSQVAPGTGSLLLPYTEAFF 22 TRBJ1-1 . TRBV4-1 TRBD1
TGCGCCAGCAGTGGCGGATCCTACAATGAGCAGTTCTTC CASSGGSYNEQFF 13 TRBJ2-1 . TRBV10-2 .
TGCGCCAGCAGGACCGGGACAGGGGTTGTCGGGGAAAAACTGTTTTTT CASRTGTGVVGEKLFF 16 TRBJ1-4 . TRBV5-1 TRBD1
TGTGCCAGCTCACCAGGGGGCAGAGAGGGCTATGGCTACACCTTC CASSPGGREGYGYTF 15 TRBJ1-2 . TRBV18 .
TGTGCCAGTAGTATAGGGGGAGTCAAAAACATTCAGTACTTC CASSIGGVKNIQYF 14 TRBJ2-4 few TRBV19 .
TGCAGCGTTGGAAGGGGGGGGGATCAGCCCCAGCATTTT CSVGRGGDQPQHF 13 TRBJ1-5 few TRBV29-1 .
TGTGCCAGCAGATTTATAGCAGGGTTAAGGACTGAAGCTTTCTTT CASRFIAGLRTEAFF 15 TRBJ1-1 . TRBV2 .
TGTGCCAGCAGCTTAAACTGGTTGGGACAGGATAATTCACCCCTCCACTTT CASSLNWLGQDNSPLHF 17 TRBJ1-6 . TRBV7-2 TRBD1
TGTGCCATCAATCCGGGACTAGCGGTTGAGCAGTTCTTC CAINPGLAVEQFF 13 TRBJ2-1 . TRBV10-3 TRBD2
TGTGCCAGCAGCCAGGGGGCAAGTGAAAAACTGTTTTTT CASSQGASEKLFF 13 TRBJ1-4 . TRBV25-1 TRBD1
TGTGCCAGCAGCCGCGGACAGGGGGACTCCTACGAGCAGTACTTC CASSRGQGDSYEQYF 15 TRBJ2-7 few TRBV27 TRBD1